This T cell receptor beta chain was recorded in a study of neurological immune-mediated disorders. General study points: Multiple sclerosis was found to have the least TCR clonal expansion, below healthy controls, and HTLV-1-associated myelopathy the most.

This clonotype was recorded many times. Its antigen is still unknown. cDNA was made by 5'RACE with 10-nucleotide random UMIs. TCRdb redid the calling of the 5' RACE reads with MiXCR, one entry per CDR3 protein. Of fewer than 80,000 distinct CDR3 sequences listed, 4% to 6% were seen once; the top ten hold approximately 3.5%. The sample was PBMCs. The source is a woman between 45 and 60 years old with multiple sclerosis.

CDR3 protein: CASSPGQGGGYTF. The CDR3 DNA sequence: TGTGCCAGCAGTCCAGGACAGGGCGGGGGCTACACCTTC. The chain uses TRBV7-6 and TRBJ1-2; 8 bases fit TRBD1. J gave up 8 bases and V 6 bases, and 8 bases lay outside the gene matches. Germline V gene data show CDR1 as SGHVS and CDR2 as FNYEAQ. The CDR3 covers 13 residues.